This entry features one T cell receptor (beta chain) sequence. No antigen is known for it. The V segment lost 3 bases and the J segment 1 base; nucleotides outside the gene matches: 9. The CDR3 is 17 residues long. Germline values: CDR1 MNHEY, CDR2 SMNVEV (reference sequence). Treatment reported: oral pan-JAK inhibitor, 5-10 mg twice daily. The data derive from a study of CD8+ T cells in alopecia areata. General study results and limits: On tofacitinib, scalp clonality and expanded CD8+ clones among top 100 fell significantly.

Extracted from the samples, RNA was reverse transcribed into cDNA to serve as the sequencing template. Measured with immunoSEQ multiplex PCR; TCRdb has only the in-frame clones, and not every one. In the table there are over 250,000 clones, roughly 60% of which are singletons. The sequencing here drew on CD4+ T cells sorted from blood, taken at roughly week 52, from a patient treated with tofacitinib. The rearrangement uses TRBV27 and TRBJ2-3, with 8 positions matching TRBD2. This receptor was identified in a human donor with alopecia areata. The CDR3 is CASSFLAGGLGTDTQYF. The CDR3 nucleotides read TGTGCCAGCAGTTTCCTGGCGGGGGGCTTGGGCACAGATACGCAGTATTTT.